This T cell receptor beta chain was documented in a study of T cell responses to AZD1222 COVID-19 vaccine. Study outcomes and limitations: Only 5 or 6 people who got AZD1222 tested seropositive at baseline.

Only in-frame clones appear in the TCRdb table, and some are missing; sequencing was by immunoSEQ multiplex PCR. The sample includes 140,000 or so clones, about 93% of them seen just once. Note on this clone: Its antigen is still unknown.

Trimming took 2 bases from V and 1 from J; bases not matched to a gene: 2. This CDR3 has 15 residues. Germline V lookup: CDR1 SGDLS, CDR2 YYNGEE. Sequences were derived from peripheral blood, sampled 28 days after the second AZD1222 dose. The TCR was taken from an adult who received the AZD1222 COVID-19 vaccine. This chain connects TRBV9 to TRBJ2-2, with 7 bases matching TRBD2. The chain's CDR3 is CASSVTSRNTGELFF. The CDR3 DNA is TGTGCCAGCAGCGTGACTAGCAGGAACACCGGGGAGCTGTTTTTT.